Listed below are T cell receptor beta chains from one sample, sequenced in a study of shared clonotypes between healthy human individuals. Using immunoSEQ multiplex PCR, the repertoire was profiled, and TCRdb retains in-frame clones only, with some absent. The sample has more than 2 million clones; roughly 94% are singletons. Sequencing was carried out using naive CD8+ T cells sorted from blood. The receptors derive from a man younger than 35 in good health. CDR3s include the opening cysteine and the closing phenylalanine or tryptophan. The D gene is left open where the match is weak. Clone size appears in some rows only: once, few, many, or a class for an expanded clone.

CDR3nt: TGTGCCAGCAGTTCCGCGGGACTAGCGGGATCCGGGGAGCTGTTTTTT
CDR3aa: CASSSAGLAGSGELFF
abundance: -
len: 16
j_gene: TRBJ2-2
v_gene: TRBV6-5
d_gene: TRBD2

CDR3nt: TGTGCCAGCAGTTTTGAGCCCTTTAGCGGGAGGACCCTCGGCGAGCAGTACTTC
CDR3aa: CASSFEPFSGRTLGEQYF
abundance: -
len: 18
j_gene: TRBJ2-7
v_gene: TRBV27
d_gene: TRBD2

CDR3nt: TGTGCCACCAGCAGAGACCAGGGCGGATTGGAGTACTTC
CDR3aa: CATSRDQGGLEYF
abundance: -
len: 13
j_gene: TRBJ2-7
v_gene: TRBV15
d_gene: -

CDR3nt: TGCGCCAGCAGCCAAGAGGGGGTCGCCCTCGGTTGGGAGCAGTACTTC
CDR3aa: CASSQEGVALGWEQYF
abundance: -
len: 16
j_gene: TRBJ2-7
v_gene: TRBV4-1
d_gene: -

CDR3nt: TGCGCCAGCAGTGAGTCCTCGGGGGCTCGGGACACTGAAGCTTTCTTT
CDR3aa: CASSESSGARDTEAFF
abundance: -
len: 16
j_gene: TRBJ1-1
v_gene: TRBV10-1
d_gene: -

CDR3nt: TGTGCCTGGAGTGTAAACCCGACCGGGGAGCTGTTTTTT
CDR3aa: CAWSVNPTGELFF
abundance: -
len: 13
j_gene: TRBJ2-2
v_gene: TRBV30
d_gene: -

CDR3nt: TGTGCCAGAAGGGATGAGCAGTTCTTC
CDR3aa: CARRDEQFF
abundance: -
len: 9
j_gene: TRBJ2-1
v_gene: TRBV7-5
d_gene: -

CDR3nt: TGTGCCAGCAGTGTTGGGGTTTTGGAGACCCAGTACTTC
CDR3aa: CASSVGVLETQYF
abundance: -
len: 13
j_gene: TRBJ2-5
v_gene: TRBV25-1
d_gene: -

CDR3nt: TGTGCCAGCAGCGCCTCCGGGGATGGCGGGGCCAACGTCCTGACTTTC
CDR3aa: CASSASGDGGANVLTF
abundance: -
len: 16
j_gene: TRBJ2-6
v_gene: TRBV13
d_gene: -

CDR3nt: TGTGCCAGCAGCCCTTACAGGGGAACTGCTTTCTTT
CDR3aa: CASSPYRGTAFF
abundance: -
len: 12
j_gene: TRBJ1-1
v_gene: TRBV6-5
d_gene: TRBD1

CDR3nt: TGTGCCAGCAGTGAGCAGGGGGATCTCTACAATGAGCAGTTCTTC
CDR3aa: CASSEQGDLYNEQFF
abundance: once
len: 15
j_gene: TRBJ2-1
v_gene: TRBV6-1
d_gene: TRBD1

CDR3nt: TGCGCCAGCAGCCACGGACAGGGACTAAATTCACCCCTCCACTTT
CDR3aa: CASSHGQGLNSPLHF
abundance: -
len: 15
j_gene: TRBJ1-6
v_gene: TRBV4-1
d_gene: TRBD1

CDR3nt: TGTGCCTGGAGCCCTATAGGGGGCAGGAACACCGGGGAGCTGTTTTTT
CDR3aa: CAWSPIGGRNTGELFF
abundance: -
len: 16
j_gene: TRBJ2-2
v_gene: TRBV30
d_gene: TRBD1

CDR3nt: TGTGCCAGCAGTCCCGTCTTAGCCACAGGGGGTGCCTATGGCTACACCTTC
CDR3aa: CASSPVLATGGAYGYTF
abundance: -
len: 17
j_gene: TRBJ1-2
v_gene: TRBV7-9
d_gene: TRBD1

CDR3nt: TGTGCCAGTAGCACAAAAGACCAAGAGACCCAGTACTTC
CDR3aa: CASSTKDQETQYF
abundance: -
len: 13
j_gene: TRBJ2-5
v_gene: TRBV19
d_gene: -

CDR3nt: TGTGCCAGCGGTTCGGGCGCCGCGGAGACCCAGTACTTC
CDR3aa: CASGSGAAETQYF
abundance: -
len: 13
j_gene: TRBJ2-5
v_gene: TRBV9
d_gene: -

CDR3nt: TGTGCCAGCAGACAGGGTCTTACTGAAGCTTTCTTT
CDR3aa: CASRQGLTEAFF
abundance: -
len: 12
j_gene: TRBJ1-1
v_gene: TRBV7-9
d_gene: -

CDR3nt: TGTGCCATCAGTTCTGGGGAGAGGCAAGAGACCCAGTACTTC
CDR3aa: CAISSGERQETQYF
abundance: -
len: 14
j_gene: TRBJ2-5
v_gene: TRBV10-3
d_gene: -

CDR3nt: TGTGCCAGCAGTCCTACAGGACTGAACACTGAAGCTTTCTTT
CDR3aa: CASSPTGLNTEAFF
abundance: -
len: 14
j_gene: TRBJ1-1
v_gene: TRBV27
d_gene: -

CDR3nt: TGTGCCAGCAGCAAGGGACTAGCGGGAGGGCCCGGGGAGCTGTTTTTT
CDR3aa: CASSKGLAGGPGELFF
abundance: -
len: 16
j_gene: TRBJ2-2
v_gene: TRBV6-6
d_gene: TRBD2

CDR3nt: TGTGCCAGCAGTGATGAGGCTAGCGGGGTCACAGATACGCAGTATTTT
CDR3aa: CASSDEASGVTDTQYF
abundance: -
len: 16
j_gene: TRBJ2-3
v_gene: TRBV2
d_gene: TRBD2

CDR3nt: TGTGCCAGCAGCTTAAGGGACATAACCTACGAGCAGTACTTC
CDR3aa: CASSLRDITYEQYF
abundance: -
len: 14
j_gene: TRBJ2-7
v_gene: TRBV7-8
d_gene: -

CDR3nt: TGCGCCAGCAGCCCCGCCAGGGGTTGGGATTCACCCCTCCACTTT
CDR3aa: CASSPARGWDSPLHF
abundance: -
len: 15
j_gene: TRBJ1-6
v_gene: TRBV4-3
d_gene: -

CDR3nt: TGTGCCAGCAGTGAAGGGGTCGGAGTCTCTGGAAACACCATATATTTT
CDR3aa: CASSEGVGVSGNTIYF
abundance: -
len: 16
j_gene: TRBJ1-3
v_gene: TRBV6-1
d_gene: -

CDR3nt: TGCGCCAGCAGCCATGTCAGGGGAAACTATGGCTACACCTTC
CDR3aa: CASSHVRGNYGYTF
abundance: -
len: 14
j_gene: TRBJ1-2
v_gene: TRBV4-1
d_gene: -

CDR3nt: TGTGCCAGCAGTTCCAAGTCCCCCACCTACGAGCAGTACTTC
CDR3aa: CASSSKSPTYEQYF
abundance: -
len: 14
j_gene: TRBJ2-7
v_gene: TRBV27
d_gene: -

CDR3nt: TGTGCCTGGAGTGTCCTCCAGGGGTATGACACCATATATTTT
CDR3aa: CAWSVLQGYDTIYF
abundance: -
len: 14
j_gene: TRBJ1-3
v_gene: TRBV30
d_gene: -

CDR3nt: TGTGCCAGCAGCCCCGAGGAATTGTTCTACGAGCAGTACTTC
CDR3aa: CASSPEELFYEQYF
abundance: -
len: 14
j_gene: TRBJ2-7
v_gene: TRBV7-9
d_gene: -

CDR3nt: TGTGCCAGCAGTTACCCGGATCAGCCCCAGCATTTT
CDR3aa: CASSYPDQPQHF
abundance: -
len: 12
j_gene: TRBJ1-5
v_gene: TRBV6-5
d_gene: -

CDR3nt: TGTGCCAGCAGTTACCCGGCAGCTGGGACCTACGAGCAGTACTTC
CDR3aa: CASSYPAAGTYEQYF
abundance: -
len: 15
j_gene: TRBJ2-7
v_gene: TRBV6-5
d_gene: -

CDR3nt: TGTGCCACCAGCAGAGATTACAAAACCTTGGTCGGGCACAACTATGGCTACACCTTC
CDR3aa: CATSRDYKTLVGHNYGYTF
abundance: -
len: 19
j_gene: TRBJ1-2
v_gene: TRBV15
d_gene: -

CDR3nt: TGCGCCAGCAGCTTGGCCGGGATAAGGGATAATTCACCCCTCCACTTT
CDR3aa: CASSLAGIRDNSPLHF
abundance: -
len: 16
j_gene: TRBJ1-6
v_gene: TRBV5-1
d_gene: -

CDR3nt: TGTGCCAGCAGTGAAGTGACAGGGCTAGGAAACACCATATATTTT
CDR3aa: CASSEVTGLGNTIYF
abundance: once
len: 15
j_gene: TRBJ1-3
v_gene: TRBV2
d_gene: TRBD1

CDR3nt: TGTGCCTGGAATAGGGCAGGTGAGCAGTTCTTC
CDR3aa: CAWNRAGEQFF
abundance: -
len: 11
j_gene: TRBJ2-1
v_gene: TRBV30
d_gene: -

CDR3nt: TGTGCCAGTAGCCCACAGGGTTCTGTGATTGGCTACACCTTC
CDR3aa: CASSPQGSVIGYTF
abundance: once
len: 14
j_gene: TRBJ1-2
v_gene: TRBV19
d_gene: -

CDR3nt: TGCGCCAGCAGCCAAGATTTGGGGGTTGTGAATGAGCAGTTCTTC
CDR3aa: CASSQDLGVVNEQFF
abundance: -
len: 15
j_gene: TRBJ2-1
v_gene: TRBV4-3
d_gene: -

CDR3nt: TGTGCCAGCAGCGTAGTGGACAGTAGCACAGATACGCAGTATTTT
CDR3aa: CASSVVDSSTDTQYF
abundance: -
len: 15
j_gene: TRBJ2-3
v_gene: TRBV9
d_gene: -

CDR3nt: TGCGCCAGCAGCCAATTGGGGACAGGGGGCTATGGCTACACCTTC
CDR3aa: CASSQLGTGGYGYTF
abundance: -
len: 15
j_gene: TRBJ1-2
v_gene: TRBV4-1
d_gene: TRBD1

CDR3nt: TGTGCCAGCGGTTTCACAGGGCTTGAAGCTTTCTTT
CDR3aa: CASGFTGLEAFF
abundance: -
len: 12
j_gene: TRBJ1-1
v_gene: TRBV2
d_gene: -

CDR3nt: TGTGCCAGCAGTCCCTCCCTGGGGGAAGAATCCTACGAGCAGTACTTC
CDR3aa: CASSPSLGEESYEQYF
abundance: -
len: 16
j_gene: TRBJ2-7
v_gene: TRBV27
d_gene: -